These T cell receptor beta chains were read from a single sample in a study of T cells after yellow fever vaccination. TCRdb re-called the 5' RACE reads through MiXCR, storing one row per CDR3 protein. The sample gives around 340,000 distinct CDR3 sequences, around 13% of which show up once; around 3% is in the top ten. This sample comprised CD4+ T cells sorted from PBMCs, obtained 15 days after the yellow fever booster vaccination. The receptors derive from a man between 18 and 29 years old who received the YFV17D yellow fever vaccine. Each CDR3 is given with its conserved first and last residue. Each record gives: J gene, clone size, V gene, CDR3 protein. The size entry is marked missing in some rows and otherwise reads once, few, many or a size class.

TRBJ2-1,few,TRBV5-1,CASSLGVGGYNEQFF
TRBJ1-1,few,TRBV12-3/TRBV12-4,CASSLIGGGAFF
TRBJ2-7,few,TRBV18,CASSPTRVNSYEQYF
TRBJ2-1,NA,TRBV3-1,CASSQDQGARNEQFF
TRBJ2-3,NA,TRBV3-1,CASSPRGRDTQYF
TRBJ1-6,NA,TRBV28,CASTPWEGGSPLHF
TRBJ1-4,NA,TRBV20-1,CSARTGFNEKLFF
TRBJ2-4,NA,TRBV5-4,CASSFQGAENIQYF
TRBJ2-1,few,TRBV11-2,CASSYEGDNYNEQFF
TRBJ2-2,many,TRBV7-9,CASSPPKLGRPFGELFF
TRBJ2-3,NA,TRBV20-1,CSASDSTDTQYF
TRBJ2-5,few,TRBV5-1,CASSLSGTSEETQYF
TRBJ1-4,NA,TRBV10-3,CAISEGQGSYDEKLFF
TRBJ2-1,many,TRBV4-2,CASSHPRTGVQEQFF
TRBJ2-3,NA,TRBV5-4,CASSSTSRPTQYF
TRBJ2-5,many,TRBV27,CASSAGFMETQYF
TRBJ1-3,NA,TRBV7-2,CASSSNRGNTIYF
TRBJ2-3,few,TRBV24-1,CATSDDFTDTQYF
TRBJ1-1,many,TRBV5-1,CASSLAGGRTEAFF
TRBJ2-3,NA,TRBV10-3,CAIRMADTQYF
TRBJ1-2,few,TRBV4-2,CASSQTQGPSYGYTF
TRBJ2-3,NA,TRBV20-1,CSAIPTNTQYF
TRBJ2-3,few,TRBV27,CASSLMAGVTDTQYF
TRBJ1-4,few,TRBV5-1,CASSLGLLPGGTNEKLFF
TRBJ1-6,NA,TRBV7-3,CASSLGRVGPLHF
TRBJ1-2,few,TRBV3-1,CASSQDAVPIGYTF
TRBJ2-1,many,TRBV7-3,CASSQQGGNEQFF
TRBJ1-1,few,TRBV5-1,CASSLRGADSEAFF
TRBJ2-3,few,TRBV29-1,CSVDSGVTDTQYF
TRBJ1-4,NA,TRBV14,CASSQDLPRKKLFF
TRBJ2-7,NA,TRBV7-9,CASSLDQGDYEQYF
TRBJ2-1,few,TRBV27,CASRDDVTRNEQFF
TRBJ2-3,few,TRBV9,CASSVVGDRDPDTQYF
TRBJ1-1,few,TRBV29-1,CSVDVGQTVHTEAFF
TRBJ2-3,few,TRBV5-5,CASHRGQTSTDTQYF
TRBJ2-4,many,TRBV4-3,CASSQDRDNSLAKNIQYF
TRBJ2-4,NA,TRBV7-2,CASSPLTGPSDIQYF
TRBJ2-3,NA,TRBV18,CASSPQLLGTDTQYF
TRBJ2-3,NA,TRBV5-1,CASSFLGALDTQYF
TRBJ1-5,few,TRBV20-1,CSADRVNQPQHF
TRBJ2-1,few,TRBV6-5,CASSSQGVPYNEQFF
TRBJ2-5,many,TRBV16,CASSQYRETQYF
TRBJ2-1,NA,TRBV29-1,CSGDRELNELFF
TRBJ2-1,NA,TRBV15,CATKRGGEQFF
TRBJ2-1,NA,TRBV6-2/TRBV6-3,CASSKGRYNEQFF
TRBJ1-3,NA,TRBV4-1,CASSQRLYSGNTIYF
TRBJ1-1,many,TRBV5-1,CASSLTGLRTEAFF
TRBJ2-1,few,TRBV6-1,CASSGGGARIDEQFF
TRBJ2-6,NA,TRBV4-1,CASSQGRARATAGANVLTF
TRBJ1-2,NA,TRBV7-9,CASSLGRRAGGRVDGYTF
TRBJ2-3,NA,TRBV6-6,CASSPGRRPSVSDTQYF
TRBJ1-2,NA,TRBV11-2,CASSLDTGADGYTF
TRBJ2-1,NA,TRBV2,CAITSGDEQFF
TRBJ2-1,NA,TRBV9,CASSLRLYNEQFF
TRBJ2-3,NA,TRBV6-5,CASHFSGTGGTDTQYF
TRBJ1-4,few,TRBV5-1,CASSLGVDSVFEKLFFF
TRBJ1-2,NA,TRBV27,CASSAPGQGKGYTF
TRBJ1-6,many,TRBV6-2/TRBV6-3,CASSSGLGSPLHF